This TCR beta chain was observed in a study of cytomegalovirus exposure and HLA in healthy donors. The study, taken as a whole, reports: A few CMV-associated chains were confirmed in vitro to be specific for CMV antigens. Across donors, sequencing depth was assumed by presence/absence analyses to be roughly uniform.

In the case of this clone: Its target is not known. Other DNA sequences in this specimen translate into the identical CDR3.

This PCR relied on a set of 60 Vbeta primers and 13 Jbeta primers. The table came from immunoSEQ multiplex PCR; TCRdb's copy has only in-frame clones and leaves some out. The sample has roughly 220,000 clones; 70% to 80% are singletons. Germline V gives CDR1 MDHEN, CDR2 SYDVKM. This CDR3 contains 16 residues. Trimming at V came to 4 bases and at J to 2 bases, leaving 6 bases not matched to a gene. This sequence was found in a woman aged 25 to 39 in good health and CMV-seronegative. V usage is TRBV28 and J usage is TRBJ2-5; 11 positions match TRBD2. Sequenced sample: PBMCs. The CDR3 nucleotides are TGTGCCAGCAGTTCCTCCGGGACTAGCGGACAAGAGACCCAGTACTTC. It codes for CASSSSGTSGQETQYF.